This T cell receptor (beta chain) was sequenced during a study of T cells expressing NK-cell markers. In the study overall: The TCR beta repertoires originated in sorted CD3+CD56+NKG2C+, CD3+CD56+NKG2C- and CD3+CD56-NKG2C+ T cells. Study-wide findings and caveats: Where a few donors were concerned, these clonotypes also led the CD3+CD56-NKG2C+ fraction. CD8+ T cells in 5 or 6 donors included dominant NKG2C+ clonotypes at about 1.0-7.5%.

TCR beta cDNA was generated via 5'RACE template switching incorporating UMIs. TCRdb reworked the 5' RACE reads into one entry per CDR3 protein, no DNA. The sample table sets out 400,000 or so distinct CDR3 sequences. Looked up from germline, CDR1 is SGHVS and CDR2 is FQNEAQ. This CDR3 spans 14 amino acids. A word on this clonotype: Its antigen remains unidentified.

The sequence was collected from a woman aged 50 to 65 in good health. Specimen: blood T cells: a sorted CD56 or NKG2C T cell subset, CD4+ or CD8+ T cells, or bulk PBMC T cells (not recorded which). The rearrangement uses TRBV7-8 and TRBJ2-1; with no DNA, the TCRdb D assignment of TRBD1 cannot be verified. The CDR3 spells CASSWGHGPNEQFF. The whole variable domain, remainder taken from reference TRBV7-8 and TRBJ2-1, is GAGVSQSPRYKVAKRGQDVALRCDPISGHVSLFWYQQALGQGPEFLTYFQNEAQLDKSGLPSDRFFAERPEGSVSTLKIQRTQQEDSAVYLCASSWGHGPNEQFFGPGTRLTVL.